This passage covers 14 T cell receptor beta chains from one sample sequenced in a study of identical twins. TCRdb independently ran MiXCR on the 5' RACE reads; one entry per CDR3 protein. This table has about 520,000 distinct CDR3 sequences, about 20% appearing once. The data were also submitted as part of a second study, on T cells expressing NK-cell markers.

Sequenced sample: CD4+ T cells sorted from blood. These receptors all come from a woman in her late teens or twenties in good health.

V gene TRBV18 combines with J gene TRBJ2-3, with D tentatively TRBD2 (5 bases). The germline CDR1 and CDR2 sequences are KGHSH and LQKENI. Between the trimmed V and J ends, which lost 4 bases and 2 bases, there was a span of 10 bases. The CDR3 is made up of 14 amino acids. CDR3 loop: CASSHEEVTDTQYF. The CDR3, as DNA: TGTGCCAGCTCACACGAGGAGGTCACAGATACGCAGTATTTT.

This clonotype showed up just a few times. The chain carries TRBV20-1 and TRBJ2-5; TRBD1 aligns across 8 bases. Germline V gene data show CDR1 as DFQATT and CDR2 as SNEGSKA (reference sequence). The CDR3 is 16 residues long. Trimming removed 2 bases from V and 2 bases from J; junction bases left unmatched: 10. The CDR3 DNA is TGCAGTGCTAGAACTATAGGACAGGGAACTCAAGAGACCCAGTACTTC. Translation gives CSARTIGQGTQETQYF.

The table lists this clonotype with a few counts. V and J are TRBV20-1 and TRBJ1-2; 7 bases agree with TRBD1. The V and J ends lost 6 bases and 0 bases, in that order; junction bases with no gene match: 4. CDR1 is DFQATT and CDR2 is SNEGSKA in the germline V gene (reference sequence). The CDR3 totals 13 residues. CDR3 coding DNA: TGCAGTGCGGCGGGACAGACTAACTATGGCTACACCTTC. This codes for CSAAGQTNYGYTF.

This clonotype has a handful of counts. The V gene is TRBV6-1, the J gene TRBJ1-4, with TRBD1 matching over 7 bases. Germline loops: CDR1 MNHNS, CDR2 SASEGT. With V trimmed by 6 bases and J by 8 bases, 9 bases remained unmatched. This CDR3 contains 14 residues. The CDR3 spells CASSPTGAGEKLFF. The CDR3, as DNA: TGTGCCAGCAGCCCCACAGGGGCGGGGGAAAAACTGTTTTTT.

The table lists this clonotype with a few counts. The rearrangement joins TRBV6-2 or TRBV6-3 to TRBJ2-1; D may be TRBD2 (6 bases). The germline gives CDR1 MNHEY, CDR2 SVGEGT. The CDR3 sequence is 15 residues long. V dropped 5 bases and J dropped 2 bases, with 13 bases sitting between them. This CDR3 reads CASSHLERAYNEQFF. The DNA of the CDR3 is TGTGCCAGCAGTCACCTTGAGCGGGCCTACAATGAGCAGTTCTTC.

The gene calls are TRBV9 and TRBJ1-4; D might be TRBD1 (6 bases). V lost 3 bases to trimming and J lost 6 bases, with 12 bases between them. The CDR3 is made up of 14 amino acids. CDR1 SGDLS and CDR2 YYNGEE come from the germline V gene. In nucleotides, the CDR3 is TGTGCCAGCAGCGCACAGGGAGGGGATGAAAAACTGTTTTTT. It codes for CASSAQGGDEKLFF. Full variable domain (remainder filled in from reference TRBV9 and TRBJ1-4): DSGVTQTPKHLITATGQRVTLRCSPRSGDLSVYWYQQSLDQGLQFLIQYYNGEERAKGNILERFSAQQFPDLHSELNLSSLELGDSALYFCASSAQGGDEKLFFGSGTQLSVL.

The chain joins TRBV20-1 to TRBJ2-7; possibly TRBD1 for D (7 bases). Germline V CDR1 and CDR2: DFQATT, SNEGSKA (reference sequence). With 8 bases removed from V and 3 bases from J, the gap between germline ends came to 23 bases. The CDR3 has 15 amino acids. CDR3 residues: CSWTTGVSANYEQYF. Written as DNA, the CDR3 is TGCAGTTGGACTACAGGGGTTTCGGCCAACTACGAGCAGTACTTC.

Only a few counts were recorded for this clonotype. The CDR3 DNA reads as TGTGCCAGTGGGACTAGCGTTACGAATGAGCAGTTCTTC. Translating it yields CASGTSVTNEQFF. The chain combines TRBV19 with TRBJ2-1; 10 bases agree with TRBD2. V dropped 8 bases and J dropped 7; count of bases not matched to a gene: 5. In germline, CDR1 is LNHDA, CDR2 SQIVND (reference sequence). CDR3 length: 13 amino acids.

The chain couples TRBV4-2 to TRBJ2-1, with 11 bases identical to TRBD2. CDR3 length: 17 residues. V gave up 3 bases and J gave up 7 bases; unmatched junction bases: 11. Germline V gene lookup returns CDR1 LGHNA and CDR2 YNFKEQ. The CDR3 bases are TGTGCCAGCAGCCAGGCCCTAGCGGGGGGTGGAAAAAATGAGCAGTTCTTC. Translating it yields CASSQALAGGGKNEQFF.

This clonotype was detected a few times. The chain couples TRBV18 to TRBJ2-1; the D gene is possibly TRBD1 (6 bases). Germline CDR1 is KGHSH and CDR2 is LQKENI. V was trimmed by 5 bases and J by 13 bases, leaving 9 bases between them. There are 10 residues in the CDR3. As DNA, the CDR3 is TGTGCCAGCTCAGGGGGCCTCCAGTTCTTC. Translation gives CASSGGLQFF.

This clonotype was observed many times. The chain has TRBV20-1 and TRBJ2-1; no reliable D call. The germline V gene has CDR1 DFQATT and CDR2 SNEGSKA (reference sequence). The length of the CDR3 is 13 residues. Trimming left V 4 bases short and J 0 bases short, with 7 bases between. The DNA of the CDR3 is TGCAGTGCTACCAGGAGCTCCTACAATGAGCAGTTCTTC. Encoded protein: CSATRSSYNEQFF.

The chain carries TRBV29-1 and TRBJ2-1, with D tentatively TRBD1 or TRBD2 (5 bases each). The CDR3 runs 11 residues. Deletions cut 7 bases from V and 9 bases from J, with 13 bases between. Germline V gene data show CDR1 as SQVTM and CDR2 as ANQGSEA. The CDR3 region has the DNA TGCAGCGGGGACGGGGTCGGTGAGCAGTTCTTC. Its translation: CSGDGVGEQFF.

In this sample, this clonotype turned up a few times. The genes are TRBV10-3 and TRBJ1-4; D not certain. The V gene lost 1 base and the J gene lost 9 bases, with 9 bases spanning the gap. The CDR3 runs to 13 residues. Germline loops: CDR1 ENHRY, CDR2 SYGVKD. The CDR3 reads CAISEFEGKKLFF. CDR3 DNA sequence: TGTGCCATCAGTGAGTTTGAGGGAAAAAAACTGTTTTTT.

The chain links TRBV20-1 to TRBJ1-6; 8 bases map to TRBD1. CDR1 DFQATT and CDR2 SNEGSKA come from the germline V gene (reference sequence). The CDR3 consists of 14 residues. The J segment lost 7 bases and the V segment lost 5 bases, leaving 7 bases of the junction unmatched. The CDR3 reads CSARQGRRNSPLHF. In nucleotides, the CDR3 is TGCAGTGCTCGACAGGGGAGAAGAAATTCACCCCTCCACTTT.